A selection of T cell receptor beta chains follows, all from one sample in a study of blood T cells in healthy people across ages. TCRdb passed the 5' RACE reads through MiXCR, listing each CDR3 protein once. The sample records about 670,000 distinct CDR3 sequences, approximately 40% being singletons. Sequenced: blood. These receptors all come from a man of 80 years or more in good health. Both conserved end residues are trimmed from each CDR3. Each record gives: J gene, clone size, V gene, CDR3 protein. Not all rows give a size; the values are once, few, many and, for expanded clones, a class.

j_call: TRBJ2-4; clone_size: -; v_call: TRBV6-5; cdr3_aa: ASSYGGTSGSKEQY
j_call: TRBJ2-3; clone_size: -; v_call: TRBV12-3/TRBV12-4; cdr3_aa: ASSRIRRAGRDTQY
j_call: TRBJ2-6; clone_size: -; v_call: TRBV6-2/TRBV6-3; cdr3_aa: ASGAGANVLT
j_call: TRBJ2-1; clone_size: -; v_call: TRBV20-1; cdr3_aa: SALTPGQGDEQF
j_call: TRBJ2-7; clone_size: many; v_call: TRBV9; cdr3_aa: ASSVVTSGDTSSYEQY
j_call: TRBJ1-1; clone_size: many; v_call: TRBV11-3; cdr3_aa: ASSFQPNTEAF
j_call: TRBJ2-1; clone_size: -; v_call: TRBV6-2/TRBV6-3; cdr3_aa: ASRKQGTYNEQF
j_call: -; clone_size: few; v_call: TRBV20-1; cdr3_aa: SARDRGARSYNEQY
j_call: TRBJ2-1; clone_size: -; v_call: TRBV7-9; cdr3_aa: ASSLPRPYNEQF
j_call: TRBJ2-3; clone_size: -; v_call: TRBV20-1; cdr3_aa: SARQGAGTDTQY
j_call: TRBJ2-2; clone_size: -; v_call: TRBV12-3/TRBV12-4; cdr3_aa: ASRPHHSRTGGDTGELF
j_call: TRBJ1-1; clone_size: -; v_call: TRBV4-1; cdr3_aa: ASSQEWQGRKGYTEAF
j_call: TRBJ2-3; clone_size: -; v_call: TRBV7-2; cdr3_aa: ASSYAGQGGATQY
j_call: TRBJ2-5; clone_size: -; v_call: TRBV4-2; cdr3_aa: ASSLTRGSGGSGETQY
j_call: TRBJ2-3; clone_size: few; v_call: TRBV4-3; cdr3_aa: ASSPRGGLAGRDTQY
j_call: TRBJ1-5; clone_size: -; v_call: TRBV20-1; cdr3_aa: SAQWETGNQPQH
j_call: TRBJ2-5; clone_size: few; v_call: TRBV29-1; cdr3_aa: STTGLETQY
j_call: TRBJ2-5; clone_size: -; v_call: TRBV11-2; cdr3_aa: ASSFGASGGARDEQY
j_call: TRBJ2-1; clone_size: few; v_call: TRBV6-1; cdr3_aa: AGGRSPPFNEQF
j_call: TRBJ2-1; clone_size: many; v_call: TRBV27; cdr3_aa: ASSRLGSNNEQF
j_call: TRBJ2-7; clone_size: -; v_call: TRBV6-2/TRBV6-3; cdr3_aa: ASSEERTRTYEQY
j_call: TRBJ1-4; clone_size: -; v_call: TRBV25-1; cdr3_aa: ASSLRDRVRGGEKLF
j_call: TRBJ2-6; clone_size: -; v_call: TRBV7-8; cdr3_aa: ASSLLFGLAGPTGGANVLT
j_call: TRBJ2-5; clone_size: few; v_call: TRBV7-6; cdr3_aa: ASRVLGDNEQY
j_call: TRBJ1-2; clone_size: -; v_call: TRBV3-1; cdr3_aa: ASSQPTNYGYT
j_call: TRBJ1-6; clone_size: -; v_call: TRBV4-1; cdr3_aa: ASSQGGTVNNSPLH
j_call: TRBJ2-3; clone_size: few; v_call: TRBV27; cdr3_aa: ASSPGASAGTDTQY
j_call: TRBJ2-1; clone_size: -; v_call: TRBV30; cdr3_aa: AWGQIGSEQF
j_call: TRBJ1-5; clone_size: few; v_call: TRBV18; cdr3_aa: ASSPTGNQPQH
j_call: TRBJ1-1; clone_size: -; v_call: TRBV2; cdr3_aa: ASRASMGLDTEAF
j_call: TRBJ2-3; clone_size: -; v_call: TRBV11-2; cdr3_aa: ASSLAAGGRDTQY
j_call: TRBJ2-2; clone_size: -; v_call: TRBV10-3; cdr3_aa: AISELGQGRTGELF
j_call: TRBJ1-5; clone_size: -; v_call: TRBV6-6; cdr3_aa: ASSYGTGRRNQPQH
j_call: TRBJ2-1; clone_size: once; v_call: TRBV18; cdr3_aa: ASSPGRQEQF
j_call: TRBJ2-3; clone_size: -; v_call: TRBV7-8; cdr3_aa: ASSRERRTDTQY
j_call: TRBJ2-3; clone_size: -; v_call: TRBV4-2; cdr3_aa: ASSQDRQGGRTDTQY
j_call: TRBJ2-1; clone_size: -; v_call: TRBV7-2; cdr3_aa: ARSLVSGAYNEQF
j_call: TRBJ1-6; clone_size: many; v_call: TRBV10-2; cdr3_aa: ASRSGQRAPLH
j_call: TRBJ2-2; clone_size: -; v_call: TRBV20-1; cdr3_aa: SARDVSGTGGNTGELF
j_call: TRBJ2-5; clone_size: -; v_call: TRBV7-9; cdr3_aa: ASSLVQEKETQY
j_call: -; clone_size: -; v_call: TRBV27; cdr3_aa: ASSGRVFYEQY
j_call: TRBJ2-5; clone_size: once; v_call: TRBV9; cdr3_aa: ASARERGQETQY